Presented here are 15 T cell receptor beta chains from one specimen sequenced in a study of blood T cell repertoires in COVID-19 (dated by TCRdb to 2019 to 2021). Library creation used the immunoSEQ multiplex PCR assay. Entries here come from immuneACCESS through TCRdb and include only in-frame sequences with V and J called. Some clones fail to appear in such tables; in the studies checked, an unresolved V gene covers under half of the shortfall, and the cause of the remainder is unknown. In all, the sample holds around 160,000 clones, and less than 90% of those were seen once. The top ten hold more than 5% of the sample. Sequencing used PBMCs or T cells enriched from blood (not recorded which). The receptor set was obtained from a woman aged 45-65 years who had been exposed to COVID-19.

The chain has TRBV6-4 and TRBJ2-2; the D gene is possibly TRBD2 (7 bases). Germline V gives CDR1 MRHNA, CDR2 SNTAGT. The CDR3 runs 16 residues. Trimming took 3 bases from V and 4 from J, leaving 15 bases between them. CDR3 DNA: TGTGCCAGCAGTGAGACGGCCCGGGGGGCCACCGGGGAGCTGTTTTTT. Translating it yields CASSETARGATGELFF.

This rearrangement joins TRBV6-5 to TRBJ2-7, with TRBD2 matching over 10 bases. In germline, CDR1 is MNHEY, CDR2 SVGAGI. V dropped 6 bases and J dropped 1; count of bases not matched to a gene: 3. This CDR3 region has 14 residues. Here the CDR3 reads CASSVAGGSYEQYF. The CDR3 DNA sequence: TGTGCCAGCAGCGTAGCGGGAGGTTCCTACGAGCAGTACTTC.

Concerning this clone itself: At one boundary the junction diverges from the germline segment, which might be a read error. The genes are TRBV7-2 and TRBJ1-1; maybe TRBD1 (5 bases). Germline-derived CDR1 and CDR2 are SGHTA and FQGNSA. The CDR3 has 12 residues. The CDR3 spells CASSLVDRSLYF. The CDR3, as DNA: TGTGCCAGCAGCTTAGTAGACAGAAGCCTTTATTTT.

This chain uses TRBV28 with TRBJ1-2; possibly TRBD1 for D (5 bases). Germline loops: CDR1 MDHEN, CDR2 SYDVKM. This CDR3 spans 16 amino acids. The V and J ends lost 5 bases and 1 base respectively, with 17 bases between them. As DNA, the CDR3 is TGTGCCAGCAGTCCCGCGGCTGGTAGGGGTAACTATGGCTACACCTTC. This gives the protein CASSPAAGRGNYGYTF.

This clone was detected once. The chain employs TRBV15 and TRBJ1-4; the D is unclear. Trimming removed 1 base from V and 10 bases from J, with 19 bases in between. Germline V gene sequence: CDR1 LNHNV, CDR2 YYDKDF (reference sequence). The CDR3 loop spans 16 amino acids. This CDR3 is CATSRGRVVGLVKLFF. In DNA form, the CDR3 reads TGTGCCACCAGCAGAGGGAGGGTCGTCGGACTGGTAAAACTGTTTTTT.

The gene calls are TRBV9 and TRBJ2-2, with D maybe TRBD1 (6 bases). The V and J ends lost 7 bases and 4 bases respectively, with 11 bases between them. Germline V lookup: CDR1 SGDLS, CDR2 YYNGEE. The CDR3 runs to 13 residues. For the CDR3, the DNA is TGTGCCAGCGGTAGGGACACCACCGGGGAGCTGTTTTTT. This codes for CASGRDTTGELFF.

The rearrangement joins TRBV6-5 to TRBJ1-1, with 9 bases lining up with TRBD1. J lost 2 bases, V lost 11 bases, and 9 bases had no gene match. CDR3 length: 14 residues. Germline assignment: CDR1 MNHEY and CDR2 SVGAGI. The CDR3 loop reads CALWDRETNTEAFF. The CDR3 DNA is TGTGCCCTATGGGACAGGGAGACAAACACTGAAGCTTTCTTT.

This chain connects TRBV6-2 or TRBV6-3 to TRBJ2-3, with 13 bases that match TRBD2. Germline V CDR1 and CDR2: MNHEY, SVGEGT. J was trimmed by 7 bases and V by 5 bases; bases with no gene match: 9. The CDR3 length is 16 residues. The CDR3 region is CASSHAPGLAGYTQYF. The CDR3 nucleotides read TGTGCCAGCAGTCATGCTCCGGGACTAGCGGGATATACGCAGTATTTT.

V gene TRBV5-1 combines with J gene TRBJ1-2, with D unclear. The germline V gene encodes CDR1 SGHRS and CDR2 YFSETQ. The V and J ends lost 4 bases and 3 bases respectively, with 7 bases between them. The CDR3 totals 12 residues. CDR3 nucleotide sequence: TGCGCCAGCAGCGGGCAGCACTATGGCTACACCTTC. Protein: CASSGQHYGYTF.

CDR3 sequence (DNA): TGCGCCAGCAGGCCCGGGTCCAACGAGCAGTACTTC. Its translation is CASRPGSNEQYF. The chain uses TRBV10-2 and TRBJ2-7; D ambiguous. The CDR3 length is 12 residues. CDR1 is WSHSY and CDR2 is SAAADI in the germline V gene. V was trimmed by 6 bases and J by 5 bases, leaving 11 bases between them.

This clone appeared once. The chain employs TRBV14 and TRBJ1-4; D uncertain. The germline gives CDR1 SGHDN, CDR2 FVKESK. V lost 3 bases and J lost 10, with 18 bases in between. The CDR3 extends over 15 amino acids. The CDR3 protein is CASSQSSATEAKLFF. CDR3 nucleotide sequence: TGTGCCAGCAGCCAGTCGAGTGCCACCGAGGCAAAACTGTTTTTT.

This clone turned up a few times. The rearrangement uses TRBV19 and TRBJ2-2; TRBD1 is a possible D gene (6 bases). The CDR3 runs 17 residues. Germline V gene data show CDR1 as LNHDA and CDR2 as SQIVND (reference sequence). Trimming cost V 0 bases and J 4 bases, with 15 bases left between them. Written as DNA, the CDR3 is TGTGCCAGTAGTATAGATCTGGGGGCTCGTTCCACCGGGGAGCTGTTTTTT. Protein product: CASSIDLGARSTGELFF.

This clone was observed a handful of times. J is TRBJ2-1 and V is TRBV27; 7 bases match TRBD2. The CDR3 is made up of 16 amino acids. Looked up from germline, CDR1 is MNHEY and CDR2 is SMNVEV (reference sequence). J lost 1 base, V lost 5 bases, and 8 bases had no gene match. CDR3 amino acids: CASSPRGDVSYNEQFF. The CDR3 DNA is TGTGCCAGCAGTCCTCGGGGGGATGTTTCCTACAATGAGCAGTTCTTC.

In this sample, this clone turned up once. The V and J genes are TRBV5-1 and TRBJ1-1; D gene unclear. Per germline, CDR1 SGHRS and CDR2 YFSETQ. V was trimmed by 0 bases and J by 1 base, leaving 10 bases between them. The CDR3 has 15 residues. Written as DNA, the CDR3 is TGCGCCAGCAGCTTGGTTGGGCAAGGGAACACTGAAGCTTTCTTT. It yields the protein CASSLVGQGNTEAFF.

The CDR3 is CASSFLREGLRWANVLTF. In nucleotides, the CDR3 is TGTGCCAGCAGCTTCCTGCGGGAGGGCCTACGATGGGCCAACGTCCTGACTTTC. V usage is TRBV7-2 and J usage is TRBJ2-6; TRBD2 matches at 9 bases. Germline V gene sequence: CDR1 SGHTA, CDR2 FQGNSA. The CDR3 runs to 18 residues. Unmatched junction bases numbered 11, after V lost 3 bases and J lost 5 bases. Together with reference TRBV7-2 and TRBJ2-6, the CDR3 gives the full variable domain: GAGVSQSPSNKVTEKGKDVELRCDPISGHTALYWYRQSLGQGLEFLIYFQGNSAPDKSGLPSDRFSAERTGGSVSTLTIQRTQQEDSAVYLCASSFLREGLRWANVLTFGAGSRLTVL.